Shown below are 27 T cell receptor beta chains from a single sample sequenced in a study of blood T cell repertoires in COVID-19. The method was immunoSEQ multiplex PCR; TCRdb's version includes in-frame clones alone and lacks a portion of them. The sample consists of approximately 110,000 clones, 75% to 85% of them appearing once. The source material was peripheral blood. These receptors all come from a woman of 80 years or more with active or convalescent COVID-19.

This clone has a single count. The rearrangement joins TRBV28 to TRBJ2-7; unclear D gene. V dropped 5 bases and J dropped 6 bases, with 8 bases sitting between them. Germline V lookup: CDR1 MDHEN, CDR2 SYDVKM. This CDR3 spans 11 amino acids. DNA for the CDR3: TGTGCCAGCAGTCAATTTTTCGAGCAGTACTTC. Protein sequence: CASSQFFEQYF. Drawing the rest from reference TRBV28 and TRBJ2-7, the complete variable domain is DVKVTQSSRYLVKRTGEKVFLECVQDMDHENMFWYRQDPGLGLRLIYFSYDVKMKEKGDIPEGYSVSREKKERFSLILESASTNQTSMYLCASSQFFEQYFGPGTRLTVT.

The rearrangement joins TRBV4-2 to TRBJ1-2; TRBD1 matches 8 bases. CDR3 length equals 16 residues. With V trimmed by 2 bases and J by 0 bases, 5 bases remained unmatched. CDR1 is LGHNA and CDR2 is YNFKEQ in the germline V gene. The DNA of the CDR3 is TGTGCCAGCAGCCAACCCGACAGGGGTTCTAACTATGGCTACACCTTC. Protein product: CASSQPDRGSNYGYTF.

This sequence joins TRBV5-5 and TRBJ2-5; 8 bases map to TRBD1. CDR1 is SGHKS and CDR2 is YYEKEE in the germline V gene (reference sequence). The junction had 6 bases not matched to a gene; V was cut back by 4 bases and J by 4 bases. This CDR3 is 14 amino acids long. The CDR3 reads CASSPLGQGETQYF. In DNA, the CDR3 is TGTGCCAGCAGCCCCCTAGGACAGGGAGAGACCCAGTACTTC.

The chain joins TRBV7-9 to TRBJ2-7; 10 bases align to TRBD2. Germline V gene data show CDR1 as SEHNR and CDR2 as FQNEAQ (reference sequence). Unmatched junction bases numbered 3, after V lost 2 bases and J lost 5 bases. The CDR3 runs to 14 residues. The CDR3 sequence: CASSLLTSGDEQYF. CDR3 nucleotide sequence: TGTGCCAGCAGCTTATTAACTAGCGGGGACGAGCAGTACTTC.

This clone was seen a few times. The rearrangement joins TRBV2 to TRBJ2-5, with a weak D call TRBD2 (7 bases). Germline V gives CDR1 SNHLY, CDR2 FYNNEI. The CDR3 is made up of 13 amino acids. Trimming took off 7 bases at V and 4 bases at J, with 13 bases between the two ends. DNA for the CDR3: TGTGCCAGCACCCCGAGGGGGGGAGAGACCCAGTACTTC. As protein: CASTPRGGETQYF.

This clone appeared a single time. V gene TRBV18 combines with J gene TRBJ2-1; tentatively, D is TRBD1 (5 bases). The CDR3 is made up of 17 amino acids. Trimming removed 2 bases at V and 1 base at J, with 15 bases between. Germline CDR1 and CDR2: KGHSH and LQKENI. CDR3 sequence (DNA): TGTGCCAGCTCACCAATGGAAGGGGCCCTTTCCTACAATGAGCAGTTCTTC. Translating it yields CASSPMEGALSYNEQFF.

CDR3: CASSEIENQPQHF. For the CDR3, the DNA is TGTGCCAGCAGTGAAATAGAGAATCAGCCCCAGCATTTT. The chain uses TRBV6-1 and TRBJ1-5, with unresolved D. The CDR3 loop spans 13 amino acids. Germline values: CDR1 MNHNS, CDR2 SASEGT. Trimming removed 2 bases at V and 4 bases at J, with 6 bases between.

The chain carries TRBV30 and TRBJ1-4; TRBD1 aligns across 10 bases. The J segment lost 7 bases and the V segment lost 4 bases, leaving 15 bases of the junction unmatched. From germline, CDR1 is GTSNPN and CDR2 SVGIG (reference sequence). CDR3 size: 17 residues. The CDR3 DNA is TGTGCCTGGAAAAAAGTCCCGGGACAGGGGAGCCGTGAAAAACTGTTTTTT. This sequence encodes CAWKKVPGQGSREKLFF. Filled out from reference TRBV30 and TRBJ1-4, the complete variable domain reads SQTIHQWPATLVQPVGSPLSLECTVEGTSNPNLYWYRQAAGRGLQLLFYSVGIGQISSEVPQNLSASRPQDRQFILSSKKLLLSDSGFYLCAWKKVPGQGSREKLFFGSGTQLSVL.

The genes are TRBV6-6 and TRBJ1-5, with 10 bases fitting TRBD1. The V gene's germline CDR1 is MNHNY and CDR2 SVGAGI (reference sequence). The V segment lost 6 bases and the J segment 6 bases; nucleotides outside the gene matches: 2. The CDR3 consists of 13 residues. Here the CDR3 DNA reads TGTGCCAGCAGAGACAGGGGGCCTCAGCCCCAGCATTTT. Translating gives CASRDRGPQPQHF.

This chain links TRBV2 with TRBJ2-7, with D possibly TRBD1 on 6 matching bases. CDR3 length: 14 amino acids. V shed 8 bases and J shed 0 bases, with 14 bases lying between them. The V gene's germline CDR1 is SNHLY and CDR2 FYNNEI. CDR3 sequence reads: CASQPGAHSYEQYF. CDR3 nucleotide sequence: TGTGCCAGCCAACCAGGGGCTCACTCCTACGAGCAGTACTTC. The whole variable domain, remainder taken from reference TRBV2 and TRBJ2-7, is EPEVTQTPSHQVTQMGQEVILRCVPISNHLYFYWYRQILGQKVEFLVSFYNNEISEKSEIFDDQFSVERPDGSNFTLKIRSTKLEDSAMYFCASQPGAHSYEQYFGPGTRLTVT.

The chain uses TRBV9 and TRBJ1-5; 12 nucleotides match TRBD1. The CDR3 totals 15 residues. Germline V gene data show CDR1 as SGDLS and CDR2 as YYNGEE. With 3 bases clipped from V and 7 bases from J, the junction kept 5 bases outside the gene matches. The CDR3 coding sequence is TGTGCCAGCAGCGAGGGACAGGGGGCCAGGCAGCCCCAGCATTTT. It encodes CASSEGQGARQPQHF. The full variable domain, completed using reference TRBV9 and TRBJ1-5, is DSGVTQTPKHLITATGQRVTLRCSPRSGDLSVYWYQQSLDQGLQFLIQYYNGEERAKGNILERFSAQQFPDLHSELNLSSLELGDSALYFCASSEGQGARQPQHFGDGTRLSIL.

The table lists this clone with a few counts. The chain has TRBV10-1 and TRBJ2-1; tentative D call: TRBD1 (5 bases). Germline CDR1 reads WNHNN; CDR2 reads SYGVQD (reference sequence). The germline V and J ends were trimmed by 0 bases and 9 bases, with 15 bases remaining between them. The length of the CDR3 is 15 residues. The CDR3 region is CASSESVGLGVEQFF. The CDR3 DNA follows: TGCGCCAGCAGTGAGTCTGTGGGGCTAGGGGTTGAGCAGTTCTTC.

Here the CDR3 reads CASSLVPVPTDTQYF. CDR3 coding DNA: TGTGCCAGCAGCTTAGTTCCAGTTCCCACAGATACGCAGTATTTT. V gene TRBV7-9 combines with J gene TRBJ2-3; D unresolved. The V end lost 1 base, the J end lost 2 bases, and 10 bases lay between the germline ends. Germline CDR1 reads SEHNR; CDR2 reads FQNEAQ (reference sequence). The CDR3 is made up of 15 amino acids.

CDR3 amino acids: CASSPRQGDQPQHF. The CDR3 DNA reads TGTGCCAGCAGTCCCAGACAGGGGGATCAGCCCCAGCATTTT. The V and J genes are TRBV6-5 and TRBJ1-5; 9 positions agree with TRBD1. Germline V CDR1 and CDR2: MNHEY, SVGAGI. The V and J ends lost 5 bases and 5 bases, in that order; junction bases with no gene match: 4. The CDR3 has 14 amino acids.

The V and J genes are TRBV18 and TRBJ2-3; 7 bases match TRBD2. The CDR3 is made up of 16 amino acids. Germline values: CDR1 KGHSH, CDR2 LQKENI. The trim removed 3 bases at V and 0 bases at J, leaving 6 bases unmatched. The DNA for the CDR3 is TGTGCCAGCTCACCGCGACTAGCAGCTAGCACAGATACGCAGTATTTT. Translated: CASSPRLAASTDTQYF.

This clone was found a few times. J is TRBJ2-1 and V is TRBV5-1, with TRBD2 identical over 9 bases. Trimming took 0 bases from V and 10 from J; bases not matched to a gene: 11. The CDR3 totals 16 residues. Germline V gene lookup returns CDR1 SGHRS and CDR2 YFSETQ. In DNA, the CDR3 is TGCGCCAGCAGCTTGGATAACCTAGCGGGAACTCGGGAGCAGTTCTTC. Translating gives CASSLDNLAGTREQFF.

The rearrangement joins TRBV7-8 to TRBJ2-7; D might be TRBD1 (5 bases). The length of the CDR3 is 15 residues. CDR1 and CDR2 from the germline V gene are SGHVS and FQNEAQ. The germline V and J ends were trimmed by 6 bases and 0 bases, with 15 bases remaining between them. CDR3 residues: CASRSYTGFSYEQYF. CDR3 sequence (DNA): TGTGCCAGCAGATCTTACACAGGTTTCTCCTACGAGCAGTACTTC.

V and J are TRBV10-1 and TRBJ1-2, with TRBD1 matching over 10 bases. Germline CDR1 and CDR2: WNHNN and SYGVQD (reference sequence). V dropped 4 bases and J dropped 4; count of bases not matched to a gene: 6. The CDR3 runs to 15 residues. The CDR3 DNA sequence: TGCGCCAGCAGTGGGGGACAGGGGAATACCTATGGCTACACCTTC. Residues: CASSGGQGNTYGYTF.

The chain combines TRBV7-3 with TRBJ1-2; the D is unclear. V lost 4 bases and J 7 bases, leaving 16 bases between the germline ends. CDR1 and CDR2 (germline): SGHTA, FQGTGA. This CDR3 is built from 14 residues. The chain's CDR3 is CASSSYSGGSGYTF. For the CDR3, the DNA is TGTGCCAGCAGCTCCTACTCCGGAGGCTCTGGCTACACCTTC.

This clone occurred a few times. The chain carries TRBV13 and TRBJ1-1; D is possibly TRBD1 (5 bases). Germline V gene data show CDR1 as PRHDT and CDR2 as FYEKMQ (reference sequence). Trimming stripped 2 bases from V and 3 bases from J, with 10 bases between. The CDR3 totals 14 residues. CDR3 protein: CASSLTGTDTEAFF. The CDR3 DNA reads TGTGCCAGCAGCTTAACAGGTACGGACACTGAAGCTTTCTTT.

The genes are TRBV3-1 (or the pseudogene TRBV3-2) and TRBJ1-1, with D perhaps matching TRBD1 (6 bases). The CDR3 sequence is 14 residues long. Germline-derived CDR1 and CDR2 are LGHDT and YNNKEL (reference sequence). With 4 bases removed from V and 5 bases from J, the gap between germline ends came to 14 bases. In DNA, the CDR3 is TGTGCCAGCAGCCCTCGAGGGGGACGGACTGAAGCTTTCTTT. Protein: CASSPRGGRTEAFF.

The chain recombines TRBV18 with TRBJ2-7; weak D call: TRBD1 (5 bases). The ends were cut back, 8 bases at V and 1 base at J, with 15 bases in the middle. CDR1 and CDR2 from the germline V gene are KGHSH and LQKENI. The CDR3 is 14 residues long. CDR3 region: CASRGPPGSYEQYF. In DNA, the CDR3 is TGTGCCAGCAGGGGTCCCCCCGGGTCCTACGAGCAGTACTTC.

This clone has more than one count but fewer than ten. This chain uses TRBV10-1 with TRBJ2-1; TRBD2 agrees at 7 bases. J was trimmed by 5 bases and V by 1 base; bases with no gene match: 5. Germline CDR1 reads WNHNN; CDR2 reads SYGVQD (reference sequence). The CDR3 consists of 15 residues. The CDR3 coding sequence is TGCGCCAGCAGTGAGTTGTCTAGCGGAGACAATGAGCAGTTCTTC. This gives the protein CASSELSSGDNEQFF.

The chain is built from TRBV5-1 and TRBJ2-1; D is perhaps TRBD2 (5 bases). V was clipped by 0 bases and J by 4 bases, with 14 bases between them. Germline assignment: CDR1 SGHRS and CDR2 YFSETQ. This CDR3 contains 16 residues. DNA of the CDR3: TGCGCCAGCAGCTTGGCCGGGCTAGCAGAGTACAATGAGCAGTTCTTC. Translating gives CASSLAGLAEYNEQFF.

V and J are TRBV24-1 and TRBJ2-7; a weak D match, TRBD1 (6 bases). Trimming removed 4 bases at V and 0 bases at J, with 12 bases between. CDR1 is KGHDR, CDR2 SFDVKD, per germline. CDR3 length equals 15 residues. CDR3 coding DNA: TGTGCCACCAGTGACCAGCGACAGGTCTCCTACGAGCAGTACTTC. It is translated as CATSDQRQVSYEQYF.

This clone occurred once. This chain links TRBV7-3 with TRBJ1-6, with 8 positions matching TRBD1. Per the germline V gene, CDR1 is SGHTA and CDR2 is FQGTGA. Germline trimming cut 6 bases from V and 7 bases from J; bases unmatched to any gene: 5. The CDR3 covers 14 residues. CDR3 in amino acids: CASRETGENSPLHF. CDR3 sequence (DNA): TGTGCCAGCAGGGAGACAGGGGAGAATTCACCCCTCCACTTT.

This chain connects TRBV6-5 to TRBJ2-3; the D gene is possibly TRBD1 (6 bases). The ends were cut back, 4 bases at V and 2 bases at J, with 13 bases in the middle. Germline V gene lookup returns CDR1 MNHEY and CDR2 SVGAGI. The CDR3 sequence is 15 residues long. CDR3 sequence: CASSSRTVDTDTQYF. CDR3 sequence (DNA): TGTGCCAGCAGTTCTAGGACAGTTGACACAGATACGCAGTATTTT.